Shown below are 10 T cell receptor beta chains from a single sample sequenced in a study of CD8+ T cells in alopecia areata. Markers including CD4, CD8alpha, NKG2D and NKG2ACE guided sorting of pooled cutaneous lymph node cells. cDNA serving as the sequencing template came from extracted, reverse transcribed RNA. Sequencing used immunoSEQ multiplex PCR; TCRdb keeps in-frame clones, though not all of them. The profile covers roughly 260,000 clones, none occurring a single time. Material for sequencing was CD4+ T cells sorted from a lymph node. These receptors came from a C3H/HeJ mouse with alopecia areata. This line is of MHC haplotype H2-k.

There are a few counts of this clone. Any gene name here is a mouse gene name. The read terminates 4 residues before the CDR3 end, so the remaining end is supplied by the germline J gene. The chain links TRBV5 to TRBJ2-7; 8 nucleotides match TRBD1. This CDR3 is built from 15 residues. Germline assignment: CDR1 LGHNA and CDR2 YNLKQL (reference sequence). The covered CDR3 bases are TGTGCCAGCAGCCAAGCGACAGGGGAGATCGAT. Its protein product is CASSQATGEID. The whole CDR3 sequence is CASSQATGEIDEQYF.

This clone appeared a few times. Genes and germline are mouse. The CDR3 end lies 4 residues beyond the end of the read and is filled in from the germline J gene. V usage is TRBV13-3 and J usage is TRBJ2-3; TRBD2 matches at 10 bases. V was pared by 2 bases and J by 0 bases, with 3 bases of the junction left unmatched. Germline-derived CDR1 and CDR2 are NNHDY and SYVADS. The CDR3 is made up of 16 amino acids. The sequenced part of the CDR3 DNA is TGTGCCAGCAGTGAGGGCTGGGGGGGCAGTGCAGAA. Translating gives CASSEGWGGSAE. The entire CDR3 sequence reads CASSEGWGGSAETLYF.

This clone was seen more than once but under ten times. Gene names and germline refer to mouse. Partial CDR3 DNA: TGTGCCAGCAGCCCCCGACTGGGGGGGGCCTAT. It translates to CASSPRLGGAY. The full CDR3 reads CASSPRLGGAYEQYF. The chain carries TRBV5 and TRBJ2-7; 11 nucleotides align to TRBD2. The observed sequence ends 4 residues before the CDR3 terminus, with the missing tail filled in from the germline J gene. The CDR3 is made up of 15 amino acids. The V and J ends lost 4 bases and 2 bases, in that order; junction bases with no gene match: 4. Germline V lookup: CDR1 LGHNA, CDR2 YNLKQL (reference sequence).

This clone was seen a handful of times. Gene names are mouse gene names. CDR3: CASGRDKTNTGQLYF. The DNA read from the CDR3 is TGTGCCAGCGGTCGGGACAAAACAAACACCGGG. V gene TRBV13-1 combines with J gene TRBJ2-2, with D tentatively TRBD1 (6 bases). The read comes to an end 4 residues before the CDR3 does, leaving the germline J gene to fill in the end. This CDR3 is built from 15 residues. Trimming took off 7 bases at V and 0 bases at J, with 13 bases between the two ends. Looked up from germline, CDR1 is NSHNY and CDR2 is SYGAGN.

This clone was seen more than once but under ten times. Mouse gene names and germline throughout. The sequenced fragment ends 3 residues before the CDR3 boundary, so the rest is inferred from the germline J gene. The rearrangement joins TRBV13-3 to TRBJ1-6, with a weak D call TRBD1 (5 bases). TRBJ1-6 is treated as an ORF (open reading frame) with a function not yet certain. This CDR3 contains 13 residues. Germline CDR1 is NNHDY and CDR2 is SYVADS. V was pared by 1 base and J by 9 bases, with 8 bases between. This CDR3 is CASSDWGGSPLYF. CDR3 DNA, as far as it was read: TGTGCCAGCAGTGATTGGGGGGGTTCGCCC.

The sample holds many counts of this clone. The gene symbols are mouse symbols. The part of the CDR3 DNA that was read is TGTGCTAGCAGGGACAGGGCAAACACA. This gives the protein CASRDRANT. The entire CDR3 protein is CASRDRANTEVFF. The gene calls are TRBV17 and TRBJ1-1, with 8 bases identical to TRBD1. Read data end 4 residues before the CDR3 end; the end is taken from the germline J gene. Germline V gives CDR1 MNHDT, CDR2 YYDKIL. The V segment lost 6 bases and the J segment 0 bases; nucleotides outside the gene matches: 0. The CDR3 runs to 13 residues. The full variable domain, in which reference TRBV17 and TRBJ1-1 provide the parts outside the CDR3, is DTTVKQNPRYKLARVGKPVNLICSQTMNHDTMYWYQKKPNQAPKLLLFYYDKILNREADTFEKFQSSRPNNSFCSLYIGSAGLEYSAMYLCASRDRANTEVFFGKGTRLTVV.

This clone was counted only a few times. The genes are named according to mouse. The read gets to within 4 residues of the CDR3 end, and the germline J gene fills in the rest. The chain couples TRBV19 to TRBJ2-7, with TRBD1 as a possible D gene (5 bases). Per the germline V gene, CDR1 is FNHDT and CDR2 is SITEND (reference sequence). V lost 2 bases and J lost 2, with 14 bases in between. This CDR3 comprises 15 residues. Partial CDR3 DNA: TGTGCCAGCAGTATCCCTCGACAGAAACCCTAT. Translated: CASSIPRQKPY. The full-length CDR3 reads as CASSIPRQKPYEQYF.

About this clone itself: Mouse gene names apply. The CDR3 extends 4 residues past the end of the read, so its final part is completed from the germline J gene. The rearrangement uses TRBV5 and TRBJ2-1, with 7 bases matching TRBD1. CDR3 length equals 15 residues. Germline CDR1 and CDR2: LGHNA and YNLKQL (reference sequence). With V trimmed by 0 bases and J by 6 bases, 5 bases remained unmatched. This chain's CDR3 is CASSQDRTGVAEQFF. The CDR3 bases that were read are TGTGCCAGCAGCCAAGATAGAACAGGGGTTGCT.

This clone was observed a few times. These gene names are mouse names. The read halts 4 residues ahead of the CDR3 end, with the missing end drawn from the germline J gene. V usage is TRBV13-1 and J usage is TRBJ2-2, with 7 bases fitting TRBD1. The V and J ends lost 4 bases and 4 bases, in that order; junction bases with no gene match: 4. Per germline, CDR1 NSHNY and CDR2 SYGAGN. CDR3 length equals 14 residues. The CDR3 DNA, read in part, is TGTGCCAGCAGTTGGGCAGGGGGCACCGGG. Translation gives CASSWAGGTG. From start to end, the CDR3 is CASSWAGGTGQLYF.

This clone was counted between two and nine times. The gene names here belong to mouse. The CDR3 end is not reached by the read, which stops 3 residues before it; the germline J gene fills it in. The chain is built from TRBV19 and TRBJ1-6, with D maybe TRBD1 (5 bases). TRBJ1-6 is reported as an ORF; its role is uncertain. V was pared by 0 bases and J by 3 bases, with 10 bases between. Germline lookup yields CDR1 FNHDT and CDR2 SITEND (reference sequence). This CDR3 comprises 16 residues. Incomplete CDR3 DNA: TGTGCCAGCAGTATAGCTCTGGGGGTCTATAATTCGCCC. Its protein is CASSIALGVYNSP. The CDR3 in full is CASSIALGVYNSPLYF.